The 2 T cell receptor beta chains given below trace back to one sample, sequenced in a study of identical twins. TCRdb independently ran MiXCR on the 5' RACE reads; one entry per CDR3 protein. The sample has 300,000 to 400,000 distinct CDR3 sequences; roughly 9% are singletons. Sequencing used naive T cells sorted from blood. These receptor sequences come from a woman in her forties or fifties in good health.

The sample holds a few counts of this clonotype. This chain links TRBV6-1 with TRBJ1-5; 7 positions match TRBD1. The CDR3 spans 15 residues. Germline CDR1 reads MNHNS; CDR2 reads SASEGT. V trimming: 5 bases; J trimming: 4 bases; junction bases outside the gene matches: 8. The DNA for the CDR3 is TGTGCCAGCAGTAGATCCGGGACAGCAAATCAGCCCCAGCATTTT. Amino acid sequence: CASSRSGTANQPQHF.

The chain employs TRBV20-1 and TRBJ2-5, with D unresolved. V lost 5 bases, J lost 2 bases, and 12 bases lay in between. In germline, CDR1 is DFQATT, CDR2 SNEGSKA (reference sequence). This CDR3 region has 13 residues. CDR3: CSAPADPQETQYF. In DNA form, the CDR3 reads TGCAGTGCTCCGGCGGACCCACAAGAGACCCAGTACTTC.